This T cell receptor (beta chain) emerged from a study of blood T cell repertoires in COVID-19. Study-wide background: Italy, Spain and the United States were the sources of the convalescent and acute COVID-19 samples. PBMCs, B-cell-depleted T cells, or T cells were the source of the cDNA or gDNA that made up the material.

Per the original methods: Estimates of nucleated cell counts were drawn from the amplification of reference gene primers. Sequenced by immunoSEQ multiplex PCR; TCRdb stores in-frame clones only, minus some. V, J and clone size were drawn from that table, and D and trimming were deduced from the DNA. The sample has 210,000 or so clones; 90% to 95% are singletons. Germline V gene lookup returns CDR1 LNHDA and CDR2 SQIVND (reference sequence). The CDR3 loop spans 12 amino acids. V was trimmed by 6 bases and J by 9 bases, leaving 9 bases between them. The sequenced material came from peripheral blood. The sequence was obtained from a man aged 30 to 39 with acute or convalescent COVID-19. This chain joins TRBV19 and TRBJ1-6, with a possible D match to TRBD1 (5 bases). The DNA for the CDR3 is TGTGCCAGTAGCCAGGGAATTTCACCCCTCCACTTT. It specifies CASSQGISPLHF.